This TCR beta chain came from a study of blood T cells in healthy people across ages. Germline-derived CDR1 and CDR2 are MGHRA and YSYEKL. The CDR3 consists of 16 residues. The ends were cut back, 0 bases at V and 4 bases at J, with 12 bases in the middle. This clonotype was detected only once. A sample-barcoded 5' primer and a J-beta primer mix were used in a second PCR of about 7 to 12 cycles. MiXCR, applied by TCRdb to the 5' RACE reads, yields one record per CDR3 protein. The sample lists 700,000 or so distinct CDR3 sequences, 22% occurring once. V and J are TRBV4-1 and TRBJ1-4; unclear D gene. The source material was blood. The TCR comes from a man between 65 and 85 years old in good health. The DNA of the CDR3 is TGCGCCAGCAGCCAAGATAACGGAGCGAGTAATGAAAAACTGTTTTTT. This codes for CASSQDNGASNEKLFF.